Sequencing of this T cell receptor (beta chain) was carried out in a study of shared clonotypes between healthy human individuals. Findings and caveats of the study: Clonotypes that were shared across a handful of donors made up around 4.6% of naive CD4 clonotypes.

Comments on this clone: Its cognate antigen is unknown.

The repertoire was sequenced with immunoSEQ multiplex PCR; TCRdb's copy has only in-frame clones and lacks some. The sample has a few million clones, 85% to 95% seen once. The investigators split CD4+ cells into a CD45RA+ naive subset and a CD45RA-negative memory subset. J was trimmed by 5 bases and V by 4 bases; bases with no gene match: 10. Germline CDR1 is SGHRS and CDR2 is YFSETQ. The CDR3 is 15 amino acids. This TCR was sampled from a man between 18 and 29 years old in good health. Some clones in this sample may be carry-over from other donors' samples. The J gene is TRBJ2-7, the V gene TRBV5-1, with 9 bases identical to TRBD2. The sample was naive CD4+ T cells from PBMCs. Subset given: CD45RA+ positively selected. Written as DNA, the CDR3 is TGCGCCAGCAGCATCCTAGCGGGAAAAGAACACGAGCAGTACTTC. Encoded protein: CASSILAGKEHEQYF. Supplemented by reference TRBV5-1 and TRBJ2-7, the full variable domain reads KAGVTQTPRYLIKTRGQQVTLSCSPISGHRSVSWYQQTPGQGLQFLFEYFSETQRNKGNFPGRFSGRQFSNSRSEMNVSTLELGDSALYLCASSILAGKEHEQYFGPGTRLTVT.